This T cell receptor (beta chain) appears in the sequencing data of a study of cytomegalovirus exposure and HLA in healthy donors. The PCR contained 60 Vbeta and 13 Jbeta primers. Sequencing was performed with immunoSEQ multiplex PCR; in TCRdb, only in-frame clones are kept and a portion is missing. The table shows about 140,000 clones, with 76% occurring only once. V lost 0 bases to trimming and J lost 0 bases, with 5 bases between them. CDR3 length: 15 amino acids. Looked up from germline, CDR1 is MDHEN and CDR2 is SYDVKM. The source of this sequence is a man between 35 and 55 years old in good health and CMV-seronegative. This chain joins TRBV28 and TRBJ1-4, with D unresolved. The specimen sequenced was PBMCs. The CDR3 DNA is TGTGCCAGCAGTTTATGGAGCACAACTAATGAAAAACTGTTTTTT. It codes for CASSLWSTTNEKLFF.